The next 12 T cell receptor beta chains were all read from a single sample in a study of beta chain features in type 1 diabetes. Investigators reverse transcribed all isolated RNA, so they sequenced expressed TCRB transcripts. Here immunoSEQ multiplex PCR was the method, and the copy in TCRdb shows in-frame clones only, minus some. The table records 300,000 to 350,000 clones, roughly 8% of them present only once. The sequencing input was central memory CD4+ T cells from blood. These receptors came from a woman under 30 in good health.

Only a few counts were recorded for this clone. At one boundary the junction diverges from the germline segment, which might be a read error. The gene calls are TRBV11-2 and TRBJ2-7, with D hard to call. The germline V gene encodes CDR1 SGHAT and CDR2 FQNNGV. The CDR3 spans 14 residues. As DNA, the CDR3 is TGCGCCAGCAGCCAAGGTCCAGGCCATTACGAGCAGTACTTC. Translation gives CASSQGPGHYEQYF. Drawing the rest from reference TRBV11-2 and TRBJ2-7, the complete variable domain is EAGVAQSPRYKIIEKRQSVAFWCNPISGHATLYWYQQILGQGPKLLIQFQNNGVVDDSQLPKDRFSAERLKGVDSTLKIQPAKLEDSAVYLCASSQGPGHYEQYFGPGTRLTVT.

The chain couples TRBV5-1 to TRBJ1-1; D uncertain. The germline V and J ends were trimmed by 2 bases and 8 bases, with 16 bases remaining between them. Germline V lookup: CDR1 SGHRS, CDR2 YFSETQ. There are 14 residues in the CDR3. The CDR3 nucleotides are TGCGCCAGCAGCTTACGGGGATCGGGTTTGGAAGCTTTCTTT. This encodes CASSLRGSGLEAFF.

The rearrangement links TRBV18 to TRBJ2-1; D is tentatively TRBD1 or TRBD2 (7 bases each). The V end was cut by 1 base, the J end by 7 bases, with 14 bases between. The CDR3 extends over 15 amino acids. CDR1 KGHSH and CDR2 LQKENI come from the germline V gene. The DNA for the CDR3 is TGTGCCAGCTCACCACGGCAGGGGGGGGAAAATGAGCAGTTCTTC. Residues: CASSPRQGGENEQFF.

The J gene is TRBJ1-2, the V gene TRBV5-4; D might be TRBD1 (6 bases). Germline V gene lookup returns CDR1 SGHNT and CDR2 YYREEE (reference sequence). The V and J ends lost 3 bases and 5 bases respectively, with 14 bases between them. This CDR3 region has 14 residues. In nucleotides, the CDR3 is TGTGCCAGCAGCTGGTCCGGGACACCGTATGGCTACACCTTC. This translates into CASSWSGTPYGYTF.

The chain recombines TRBV14 with TRBJ2-3; D gene uncertain. Trimming shortened V by 10 bases and J by 0 bases, and 14 bases separated the two germline ends. This CDR3 is 14 amino acids long. CDR1 is SGHDN and CDR2 is FVKESK in the germline V gene. Here the CDR3 DNA reads TGTGCCACCCAGAAATTGGCTAGCACAGATACGCAGTATTTT. It yields the protein CATQKLASTDTQYF.

Ten or more counts support this clone. This rearrangement joins TRBV11-2 to TRBJ2-5, with D perhaps TRBD1 (7 bases). Trimming cost V 5 bases and J 5 bases, with 15 bases left between them. The germline V gene has CDR1 SGHAT and CDR2 FQNNGV. This CDR3 comprises 14 residues. In nucleotides, the CDR3 is TGTGCCAGCAGCCCGGGACAGACTAGGGAGACCCAGTACTTC. This sequence encodes CASSPGQTRETQYF.

In this sample, this clone turned up a few times. CDR3 nucleotides: TGTGCCAGCAGCAGGGACAGTCGTTTCACTGAAGCTTTCTTT. It yields the protein CASSRDSRFTEAFF. The rearrangement links TRBV5-6 to TRBJ1-1; 7 nucleotides line up with TRBD1. CDR3 length equals 14 residues. CDR1 is SGHDT and CDR2 is YYEEEE in the germline V gene. The V gene end was trimmed by 4 bases and the J gene end by 4 bases; junction bases not matched to a gene: 7.

The V gene is TRBV27, the J gene TRBJ2-5; TRBD1 matches 7 bases. Germline values: CDR1 MNHEY, CDR2 SMNVEV (reference sequence). Trimming took 2 bases from V and 6 from J; bases not matched to a gene: 6. The CDR3 sequence is 14 residues long. This CDR3 is CASSLTGDVKTQYF. The DNA for the CDR3 is TGTGCCAGCAGTTTAACAGGGGACGTTAAGACCCAGTACTTC.

This clone was seen ten or more times. The chain links TRBV7-3 to TRBJ1-1; D call uncertain. Germline loops: CDR1 SGHTA, CDR2 FQGTGA. V gave up 2 bases and J gave up 2 bases, with 6 bases separating them. This CDR3 spans 13 amino acids. DNA of the CDR3: TGTGCCAGCAGCTTATACAAAAACACTGAAGCTTTCTTT. This encodes CASSLYKNTEAFF.

The J gene is TRBJ1-5, the V gene TRBV7-2, with 7 bases lining up with TRBD1. The junction had 2 bases not matched to a gene; V was cut back by 5 bases and J by 4 bases. This CDR3 has 13 residues. The germline V gene has CDR1 SGHTA and CDR2 FQGNSA. CDR3: CASSRRGNQPQHF. DNA for the CDR3: TGTGCCAGCAGCCGCAGGGGGAATCAGCCCCAGCATTTT.

The sample holds many counts of this clone. The rearrangement uses TRBV6-5 and TRBJ2-2; D is ambiguous. The CDR3 extends over 15 amino acids. Trimming pared 5 bases from V and 2 bases from J, leaving 12 bases between. From germline, CDR1 is MNHEY and CDR2 SVGAGI. Here the CDR3 reads CASSGEISNTGELFF. In nucleotides, the CDR3 is TGTGCCAGCAGTGGAGAGATTTCCAACACCGGGGAGCTGTTTTTT.

This clone showed up just a few times. The J gene is TRBJ1-2, the V gene TRBV28; 10 bases fit TRBD1. Trimming removed 6 bases from V and 5 bases from J; junction bases left unmatched: 15. This CDR3 spans 17 amino acids. Looked up from germline, CDR1 is MDHEN and CDR2 is SYDVKM. Here the CDR3 reads CASRDRGGRDRGYGYTF. CDR3 bases: TGTGCCAGCAGAGACCGAGGAGGGCGGGACAGGGGATATGGCTACACCTTC.